Following are 19 T cell receptor beta chains from one sample sequenced in a study of blood T cells in healthy people across ages. PCR was performed a second time for roughly 7 to 11 cycles using a sample-barcoded 5' primer and a J-beta primer mix. One entry per CDR3 protein, called by TCRdb with MiXCR from the 5' RACE reads. Found here are roughly 500,000 distinct CDR3 sequences, approximately 25% of them singletons; the top ten hold less than 20%. The sample was blood. All receptors derive from a woman aged 70-85 years in good health.

This rearrangement joins TRBV7-2 to TRBJ2-1, with 9 bases fitting TRBD1. The J call may be mistaken, given a closer DNA end match to TRBJ2-7. The CDR3 contains 15 residues. Germline values: CDR1 SGHTA, CDR2 FQGNSA. CDR3 in DNA: TGTGCCAGCAGCCCCCAGACAGGGGGTTCCTACGAGCAGTACTTC. Its protein is CASSPQTGGSYEQYF.

V gene TRBV20-1 combines with J gene TRBJ2-1, with TRBD1 identical over 10 bases. The CDR3 is 15 residues long. Losses at the gene ends were 0 bases for V and 5 bases for J; bases not matched to a gene: 4. CDR1 and CDR2 from the germline V gene are DFQATT and SNEGSKA (reference sequence). CDR3 loop: CSARDPGQGHNEQFF. DNA for the CDR3: TGCAGTGCTAGAGACCCGGGACAGGGGCACAATGAGCAGTTCTTC.

This chain joins TRBV20-1 and TRBJ1-2; 7 nucleotides align to TRBD1. The length of the CDR3 is 16 residues. Germline V lookup: CDR1 DFQATT, CDR2 SNEGSKA (reference sequence). V lost 0 bases, J lost 2 bases, and 9 bases stayed unmatched. The CDR3 DNA follows: TGCAGTGCTAGAGAGTTCGGACAGGCTTCAAACTATGGCTACACCTTC. Translated, it gives CSAREFGQASNYGYTF.

V gene TRBV4-1 combines with J gene TRBJ2-7; D ambiguous. This CDR3 is 13 amino acids long. Germline V gene lookup returns CDR1 MGHRA and CDR2 YSYEKL. V was shortened by 0 bases and J by 4 bases, with 7 bases between the two germline ends. This CDR3 is CASSQDRPYEQYF. The CDR3 coding sequence is TGCGCCAGCAGCCAAGACAGACCATACGAGCAGTACTTC.

The rearrangement uses TRBV24-1 and TRBJ2-5; the D gene could be TRBD1 or TRBD2 (6 bases each). The DNA end favors TRBJ2-7, so the J call may be wrong. The CDR3 runs to 14 residues. CDR1 KGHDR and CDR2 SFDVKD come from the germline V gene. As DNA, the CDR3 is TGTGCCACCAGTGCCGGGGGCGGATCCTACGAGCAGTACTTC. Amino acids: CATSAGGGSYEQYF.

This clonotype showed up many times. J is TRBJ1-5 and V is TRBV7-2, with TRBD1 as a possible D gene (5 bases). Trimming removed 2 bases at V and 0 bases at J, with 8 bases between. The V gene's germline CDR1 is SGHTA and CDR2 FQGNSA. CDR3 length: 15 amino acids. Here the CDR3 DNA reads TGTGCCAGCAGCTTAATGGGGGATAGCAATCAGCCCCAGCATTTT. Translating it yields CASSLMGDSNQPQHF.

Here the CDR3 DNA reads TGCGCCAGCAGCCCCACTAGCGGGAACACCGGGGAGCTGTTTTTT. Translation gives CASSPTSGNTGELFF. The chain carries TRBV5-1 and TRBJ2-2; 8 positions match TRBD2. The trim removed 4 bases at V and 1 base at J, leaving 3 bases unmatched. This CDR3 region has 15 residues. Looked up from germline, CDR1 is SGHRS and CDR2 is YFSETQ.

V and J are TRBV25-1 and TRBJ1-1; D not resolved. The CDR3 covers 12 residues. Germline V CDR1 and CDR2: MGHDK, SYGVNS. V lost 2 bases and J 3 bases, leaving 4 bases between the germline ends. This CDR3 reads CASSEGYTEAFF. The CDR3 DNA reads TGTGCCAGCAGTGAAGGGTACACTGAAGCTTTCTTT.

In this sample, this clonotype turned up a few times. V is TRBV2 and J is TRBJ2-5, with TRBD2 matching 13 bases. Germline CDR1 and CDR2: SNHLY and FYNNEI. The trim removed 8 bases at V and 7 bases at J, leaving 10 bases unmatched. The CDR3 covers 15 residues. The CDR3 nucleotides read TGTGCCAGCGTGGGACTAGCGGGGCCCATTGGGACCCAGTACTTC. Its protein product is CASVGLAGPIGTQYF.

This clonotype was seen more than once but under ten times. V and J are TRBV5-1 and TRBJ2-5, with 10 positions matching TRBD1. Trimming removed 3 bases from V and 1 base from J; junction bases left unmatched: 0. CDR3 length: 14 residues. From germline, CDR1 is SGHRS and CDR2 YFSETQ. CDR3 coding DNA: TGCGCCAGCAGCTGGACAGGGGGCCAAGAGACCCAGTACTTC. Translated, it gives CASSWTGGQETQYF.

This clonotype was detected a few times. This chain links TRBV12-3 or TRBV12-4 with TRBJ1-4, with D hard to call. The CDR3 has 15 amino acids. Trimming left V 6 bases short and J 1 base short, with 12 bases between. DNA of the CDR3: TGTGCCAGCAGGTTCACGGCGGAAACTAATGAAAAACTGTTTTTT. It encodes CASRFTAETNEKLFF.

This clonotype has more than one count but fewer than ten. The gene calls are TRBV6-6 and TRBJ2-5; perhaps D is TRBD1 or TRBD2 (6 bases each). Germline V CDR1 and CDR2: MNHNY, SVGAGI (reference sequence). The CDR3 spans 13 residues. V dropped 4 bases and J dropped 3 bases, with 9 bases sitting between them. CDR3 amino acids: CASSSEGEETQYF. CDR3 DNA: TGTGCCAGCAGTTCGGAGGGGGAAGAGACCCAGTACTTC.

Concerning this clonotype: A read error may produce the germline difference seen at one junction end. J is TRBJ2-3 and V is TRBV29-1; TRBD2 matches 12 bases. There are 15 residues in the CDR3. CDR1 and CDR2 from the germline V gene are SQVTM and ANQGSEA. The CDR3 DNA reads as TGCAGCGCTAGCGGGGGGGCTAGGGCCACAGATGCGCAGTATTTT. Amino acids: CSASGGARATDAQYF.

J is TRBJ2-5 and V is TRBV3-1; TRBD2 aligns across 8 bases. The junction had 10 bases not matched to a gene; V was cut back by 5 bases and J by 2 bases. Germline V lookup: CDR1 LGHDT, CDR2 YNNKEL (reference sequence). CDR3 length equals 16 residues. CDR3 in amino acids: CASSVGTGGIQETQYF. DNA of the CDR3: TGTGCCAGCAGCGTCGGCACGGGGGGGATACAAGAGACCCAGTACTTC.

The chain has TRBV5-1 and TRBJ1-4; a possible D gene is TRBD1 (5 bases). The CDR3 is 15 amino acids. V lost 0 bases and J lost 7, with 13 bases in between. The germline gives CDR1 SGHRS, CDR2 YFSETQ. The CDR3 here is CASSLAGGTGEKLFF. The CDR3 DNA sequence: TGCGCCAGCAGCTTGGCCGGTGGGACTGGTGAAAAACTGTTTTTT.

This clonotype has a count of ten or more. In DNA, the CDR3 is TGCAGTGCAAGCGGGGGGCCGGGATATGGCTACACCTTC. It translates to CSASGGPGYGYTF. The J gene is TRBJ1-2, the V gene TRBV20-1, with TRBD1 as a possible D gene (6 bases). CDR3 length equals 13 residues. CDR1 is DFQATT, CDR2 SNEGSKA, per germline (reference sequence). V lost 6 bases, J lost 5 bases, and 16 bases lay in between.

As concerns this clonotype: One end of the junction fails to match germline, which may point to a read error. The CDR3 reads CVSRWDRTQETQYF. CDR3 nucleotides: TGTGTCAGCAGATGGGACAGGACACAAGAGACCCAGTACTTC. The chain has TRBV2 and TRBJ2-5, with 8 bases identical to TRBD1. The germline V gene encodes CDR1 SNHLY and CDR2 FYNNEI. This CDR3 region has 14 residues.

This clonotype appeared many times. The gene calls are TRBV7-2 and TRBJ1-2; D not resolved. CDR3 length: 14 amino acids. Trimming cost V 1 base and J 2 bases, with 8 bases left between them. CDR1 and CDR2 from the germline V gene are SGHTA and FQGNSA. Here the CDR3 DNA reads TGTGCCAGCAGCTTAGGGTCAGGCAACTATGGCTACACCTTC. Amino acids: CASSLGSGNYGYTF. The variable domain in full, with the rest retrieved from reference TRBV7-2 and TRBJ1-2, is GAGVSQSPSNKVTEKGKDVELRCDPISGHTALYWYRQSLGQGLEFLIYFQGNSAPDKSGLPSDRFSAERTGGSVSTLTIQRTQQEDSAVYLCASSLGSGNYGYTFGSGTRLTVV.

For this clonotype: The junction departs from germline at one end; a sequencing error may be responsible. V is TRBV4-3 and J is TRBJ2-1; maybe TRBD1 (6 bases). CDR1 LGHNA and CDR2 YSLEER come from the germline V gene. This CDR3 has 15 amino acids. CDR3 DNA: TGCGCCAGCAGCCGCCAAGGGGGTCCCAACAATGAGCAGCTCTTC. Protein product: CASSRQGGPNNEQLF.